This note documents a single T cell receptor (beta chain) sequence. Its antigen target is currently unknown. No base qualities exist here, and no much larger clone lies one base off it. The sample's treatment or condition label is to be understood as: high-dose cyclophosphamide on days +3 and +4 as single-agent GVHD prophylaxis. Patients in the PTCy group got busulfan and fludarabine conditioning, a marrow graft from a related or unrelated donor, and cyclophosphamide on days +3 and +4. PTCy-treated patients came from a prospective multi-institutional clinical trial. Peripheral blood and bone marrow mononuclear cells were isolated by Ficoll-Hypaque density centrifugation and cryopreserved. TRB sequencing was run on genomic DNA with either the immunoSEQ assay at survey resolution or the hsTCRB kit. In the paper's pipeline: The immunoSEQ software handled initial read processing, and the LymphoSeq R package was used for repertoire analyses. For each TRB dataset, clonality was calculated as 1 minus normalized Shannon entropy, and the Gini coefficient was computed as well. To infer phenotypes in unsorted samples, TRB sequences from sorted subsets of the recipient or donor were mapped onto the unsorted samples of the same recipient. Held by TCRdb, this immuneACCESS table contains in-frame sequences only and omits some clones. Under half of the omission traces to an unresolved V gene where checked; the cause of the rest is unknown. V, J and clone size reflect that table, while D and trimming were determined from the DNA. The sample table holds 4,400 or so clones, of which about 81% were seen once. The ten most abundant clones make up about 19% of the sample.

V has 5 bases trimmed and J has 8 bases trimmed; junction bases matching no gene number 11. CDR3 length: 15 amino acids, cysteine to phenylalanine. CDR3 DNA is the only sequence kept; it has 45 bases, read in frame from the first base. In the germline V gene, CDR1 corresponds to SNHLY and CDR2 to FYNNEI. This sample was included in a study of T cells after posttransplantation cyclophosphamide (dated by TCRdb to 2015 to 2016). Looking at the study overall: Using TRB sequencing, the study followed how the T cell repertoire rebuilt after myeloablative bone marrow transplantation with posttransplantation cyclophosphamide given as GVHD prophylaxis. Samples from roughly 32 PTCy-treated patients, along with samples from about 17 of their related bone marrow donors, underwent antigen receptor sequencing. TRB sequencing was performed on blood from all 35 or so PTCy patients with 1-year posttransplant specimens. TRB sequencing was also done on up to roughly 3 additional blood samples from 2 to 5.2 years after transplant in 3 patients, and on pretransplant blood from several patients. Because TRA and TRB clonality were tightly correlated in 8 or 9 samples, subsequent TCR analyses were focused on TRB only. Public TRB sequences were compared against a database of over 3,600 sequences linked to responses to pathogens, tumor antigens, self-antigens and alloantigens.

General conclusions and limits of the study: The TRB repertoires of T cells infiltrating skin or GI tract showed only limited overlap with the TRB repertoires of T cells in blood. Donor-recipient similarity was low at 1-2 months but rose over the first year, and later blood repertoires were often dominated by donor CD8+ memory clones. Across the 45 to 55 patients, TRB clonality was highly associated with recipient CMV seropositivity and CMV reactivation, and diversity with PTCy was similar to that in the CNI/methotrexate controls.

The sequences come from PBMCs, collected after an allogeneic stem cell transplant with post-transplant cyclophosphamide. The TCR sequence derives from a female patient in her fifties who received an allogeneic stem cell transplant from a related donor, was CMV-positive, and had no GVHD. After a transplant, some T cells may be the graft donor's own cells. This sequence uses TRBV2 and TRBJ1-4, with 7 junctional bases fitting TRBD1. The sequenced DNA is TGTGCCAGCAGTAAAAATAGGGGGCCGGGGGAAAAACTGTTTTTT. This codes for CASSKNRGPGEKLFF.